A single count supports the clone carrying this TCR beta chain. The sample originates from a study of T cell responses to AZD1222 COVID-19 vaccine. The CDR3 is 17 amino acids. The method was immunoSEQ multiplex PCR; TCRdb's version includes in-frame clones alone and lacks a portion of them. The repertoire holds 80,000 to 100,000 clones, with nearly 90% as singletons. The chain uses TRBV1 and TRBJ2-3; the DNA was not compared with TRBD2, the D call given in the table. TRBV1 is tagged as a pseudogene. The starting material was peripheral blood, obtained on day 0 of MenACWY control vaccination. This TCR derives from an adult in good health. CDR3 bases: TGCACCAGCAGCCAGACAATTCTAGCGGGGGGTCCAGATACGCAGTATTTT. Its protein product is CTSSQTILAGGPDTQYF.